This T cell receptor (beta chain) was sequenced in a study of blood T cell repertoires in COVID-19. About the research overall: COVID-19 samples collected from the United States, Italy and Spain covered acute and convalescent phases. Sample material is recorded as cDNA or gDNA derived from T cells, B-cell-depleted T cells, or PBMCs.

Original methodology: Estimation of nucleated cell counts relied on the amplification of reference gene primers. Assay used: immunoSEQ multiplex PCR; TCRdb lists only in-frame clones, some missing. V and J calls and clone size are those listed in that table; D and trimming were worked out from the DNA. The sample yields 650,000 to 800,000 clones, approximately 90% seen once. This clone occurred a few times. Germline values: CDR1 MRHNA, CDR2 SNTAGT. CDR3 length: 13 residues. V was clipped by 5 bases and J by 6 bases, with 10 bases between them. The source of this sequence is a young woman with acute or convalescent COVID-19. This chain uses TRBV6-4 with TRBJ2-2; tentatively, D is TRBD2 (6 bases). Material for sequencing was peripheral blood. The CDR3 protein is CASSRLESGELFF. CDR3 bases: TGTGCCAGCAGTAGACTAGAATCCGGGGAGCTGTTTTTT.